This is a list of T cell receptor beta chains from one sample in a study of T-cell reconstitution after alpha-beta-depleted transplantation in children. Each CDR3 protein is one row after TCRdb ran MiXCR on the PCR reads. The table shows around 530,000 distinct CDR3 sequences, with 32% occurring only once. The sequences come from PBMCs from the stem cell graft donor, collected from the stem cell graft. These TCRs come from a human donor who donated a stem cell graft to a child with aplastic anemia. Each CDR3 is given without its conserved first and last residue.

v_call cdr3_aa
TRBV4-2 ASSQDSQDYGYT
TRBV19 ASRLGQAANEKLF
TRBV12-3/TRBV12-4 ASSLHRGLANEQF
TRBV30 AWTYAELYGYT
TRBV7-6 ASSAGQGIIEKLF
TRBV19 ASSIRGGEVYEQY
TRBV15 ATSRVVSSYNEQF
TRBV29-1 SVDWGVGDTQY
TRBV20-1 SARISGTRYEQY
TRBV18 ASSRLQGPGTEAF
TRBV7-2 ASSLAQGGTGELF
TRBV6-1 ASSPNAGAPLTYEQY
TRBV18 ASSPEAVNTQY
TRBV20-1 SAPDRVGQPQH
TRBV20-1 SAGTTSGSLYEQF
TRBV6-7 ASSVLT
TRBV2 AGRGTIGSLSGNTIY
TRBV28 ASKLLGPYEQY
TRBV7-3 ASSRTSGASGEQF
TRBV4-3 ASSQGPENTDTQY
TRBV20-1 SARDLEWNIQY
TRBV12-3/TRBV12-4 ASRRGEAREETQY
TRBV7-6 ASSRRESGELF
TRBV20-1 SASFLAGGHNEQF
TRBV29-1 SVWGLNTEAF
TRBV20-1 SAREWTGGYGTEAF
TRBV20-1 SATDRDRIYEQY
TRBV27 ASGSGPSLNEQF
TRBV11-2 ASSFYGRAHTDTQY
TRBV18 ASSQGNTGELF
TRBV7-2 ASSLRNGLRAKNIQY
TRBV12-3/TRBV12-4 ASSLAQAVLMY
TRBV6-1 ASRGPNSGNTIY
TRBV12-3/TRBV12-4 ASSWDPTNTGELF
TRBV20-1 SARDRLTVTNYGYT
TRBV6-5 ASSYWAGTGGYT
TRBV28 ASSQQDTQY
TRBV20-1 SARDLGSSYNSPLH
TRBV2 ASSRQGEAF
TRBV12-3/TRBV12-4 ASTTGQGGNTIY
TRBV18 ASSTFVGAQGANVLT
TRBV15 ATSSGRTGGFGNTIY
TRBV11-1 ASSFGGTAEAF
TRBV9 ASSVEGKETQY
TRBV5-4 ASSLPGNYEDTQY
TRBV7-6 ASSSSSGIGGEQF
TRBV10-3 AIRGGQSTTYEQY
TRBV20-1 SARGQENQPQH
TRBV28 ASSPTTSGSTDTQY
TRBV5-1 ASSTRLANNEQF
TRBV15 ATWGSSLPGYT
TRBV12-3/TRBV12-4 ASRRDSTTNEKLF
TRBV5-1 ASSLARGSNQPQH
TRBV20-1 SARDEDYSYNEQF
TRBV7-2 ASSGGRQSSGANVLT
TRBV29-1 SVRDRVNQPQH
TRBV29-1 SLGGGDSYNEQF
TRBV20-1 SAKSRLTDTQY
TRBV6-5 ASSLQETSGRVDEQF